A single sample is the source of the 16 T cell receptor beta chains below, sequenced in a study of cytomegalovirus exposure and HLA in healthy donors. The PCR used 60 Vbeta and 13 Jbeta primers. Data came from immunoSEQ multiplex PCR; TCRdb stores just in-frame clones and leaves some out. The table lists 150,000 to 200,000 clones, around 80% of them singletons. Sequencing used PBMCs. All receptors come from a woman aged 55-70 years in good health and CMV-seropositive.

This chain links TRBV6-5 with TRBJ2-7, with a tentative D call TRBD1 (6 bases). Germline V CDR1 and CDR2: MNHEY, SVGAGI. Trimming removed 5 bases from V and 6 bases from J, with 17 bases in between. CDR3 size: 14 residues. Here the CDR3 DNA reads TGTGCCAGCAGTGAATGGGGACACGGGGCCGAGCAGTACTTC. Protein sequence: CASSEWGHGAEQYF.

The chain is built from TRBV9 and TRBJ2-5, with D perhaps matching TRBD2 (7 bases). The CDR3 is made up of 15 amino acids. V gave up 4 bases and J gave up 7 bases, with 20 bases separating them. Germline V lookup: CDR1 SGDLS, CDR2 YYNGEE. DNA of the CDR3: TGTGCCAGCAGCCCCACCGGGGGGCCCCAGGGGACCCAGTACTTC. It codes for CASSPTGGPQGTQYF. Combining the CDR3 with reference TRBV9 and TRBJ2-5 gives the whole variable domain DSGVTQTPKHLITATGQRVTLRCSPRSGDLSVYWYQQSLDQGLQFLIQYYNGEERAKGNILERFSAQQFPDLHSELNLSSLELGDSALYFCASSPTGGPQGTQYFGPGTRLLVL.

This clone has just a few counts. The CDR3 is CASSLLAGGPGETQYF. CDR3 sequence (DNA): TGTGCCAGCAGCTTACTAGCGGGGGGGCCCGGAGAGACCCAGTACTTC. V and J are TRBV5-4 and TRBJ2-5; 13 nucleotides align to TRBD2. V trimming: 2 bases; J trimming: 4 bases; junction bases outside the gene matches: 5. This CDR3 spans 16 amino acids. Per the germline V gene, CDR1 is SGHNT and CDR2 is YYREEE (reference sequence).

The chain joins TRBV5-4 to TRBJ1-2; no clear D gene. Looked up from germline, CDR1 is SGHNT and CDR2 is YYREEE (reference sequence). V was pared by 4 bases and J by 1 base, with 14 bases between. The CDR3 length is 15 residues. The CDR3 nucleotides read TGTGCCAGCAGCCCCAGGCCCGAAGGTAACTATGGCTACACCTTC. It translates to CASSPRPEGNYGYTF.

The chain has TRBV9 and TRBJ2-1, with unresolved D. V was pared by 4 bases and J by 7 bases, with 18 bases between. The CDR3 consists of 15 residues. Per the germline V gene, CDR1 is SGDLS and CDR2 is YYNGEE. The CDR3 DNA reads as TGTGCCAGCAGCCCCGCCGGCCTAGTCGATAATGAGCAGTTCTTC. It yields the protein CASSPAGLVDNEQFF.

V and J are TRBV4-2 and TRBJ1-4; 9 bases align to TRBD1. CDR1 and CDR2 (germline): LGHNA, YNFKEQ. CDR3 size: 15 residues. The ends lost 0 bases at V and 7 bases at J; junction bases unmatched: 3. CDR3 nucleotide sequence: TGTGCCAGCAGCCAAGAGAGGACAGGGGTTGAAAAACTGTTTTTT. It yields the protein CASSQERTGVEKLFF.

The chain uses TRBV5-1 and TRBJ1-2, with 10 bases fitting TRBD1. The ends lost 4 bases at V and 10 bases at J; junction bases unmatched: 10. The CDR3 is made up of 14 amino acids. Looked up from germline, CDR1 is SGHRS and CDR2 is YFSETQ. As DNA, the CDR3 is TGCGCCAGCAGCGAGGTGCTTGGGACAGGGGACTACACCTTC. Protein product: CASSEVLGTGDYTF.

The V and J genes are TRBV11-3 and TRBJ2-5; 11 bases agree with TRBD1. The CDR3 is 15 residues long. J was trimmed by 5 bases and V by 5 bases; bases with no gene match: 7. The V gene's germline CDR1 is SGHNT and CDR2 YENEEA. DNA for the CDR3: TGTGCCAGCAGCCTCGGACAGGGGGCGGGGGAGACCCAGTACTTC. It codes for CASSLGQGAGETQYF.

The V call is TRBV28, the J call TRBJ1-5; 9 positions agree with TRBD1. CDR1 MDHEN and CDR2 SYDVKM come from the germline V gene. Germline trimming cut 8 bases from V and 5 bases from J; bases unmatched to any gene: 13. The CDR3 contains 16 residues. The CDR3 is CASVEGGTGIYQPQHF. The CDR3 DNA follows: TGTGCCAGCGTTGAGGGGGGGACAGGGATTTATCAGCCCCAGCATTTT.

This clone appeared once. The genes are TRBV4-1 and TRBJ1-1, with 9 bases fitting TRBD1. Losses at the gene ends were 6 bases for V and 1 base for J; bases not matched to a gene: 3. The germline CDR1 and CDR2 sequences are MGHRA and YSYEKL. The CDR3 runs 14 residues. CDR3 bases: TGCGCCAGCAGTGAGGGACAGGGGAACACTGAAGCTTTCTTT. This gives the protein CASSEGQGNTEAFF.

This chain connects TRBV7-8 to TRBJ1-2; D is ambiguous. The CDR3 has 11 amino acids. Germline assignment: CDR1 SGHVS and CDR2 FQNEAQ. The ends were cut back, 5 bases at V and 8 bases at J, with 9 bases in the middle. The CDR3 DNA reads TGTGCCAGCAGCCGGGGTACCGGCTACACCTTC. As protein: CASSRGTGYTF.

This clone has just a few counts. The CDR3 DNA sequence: TGTGCCAGCGGACAGCAGTCCTCTGGGGCCAACGTCCTGACTTTC. Encoded protein: CASGQQSSGANVLTF. The chain employs TRBV6-1 and TRBJ2-6; TRBD1 might be the D (6 bases). Trimming left V 8 bases short and J 0 bases short, with 11 bases between. This CDR3 is 15 amino acids long. The germline gives CDR1 MNHNS, CDR2 SASEGT.

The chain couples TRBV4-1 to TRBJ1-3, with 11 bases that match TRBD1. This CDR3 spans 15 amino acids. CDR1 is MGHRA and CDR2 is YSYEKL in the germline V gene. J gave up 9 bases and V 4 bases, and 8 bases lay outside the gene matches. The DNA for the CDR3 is TGCGCCAGCAGCCTCCCGGGACAGGGGGTTAGCACCATATATTTT. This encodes CASSLPGQGVSTIYF.

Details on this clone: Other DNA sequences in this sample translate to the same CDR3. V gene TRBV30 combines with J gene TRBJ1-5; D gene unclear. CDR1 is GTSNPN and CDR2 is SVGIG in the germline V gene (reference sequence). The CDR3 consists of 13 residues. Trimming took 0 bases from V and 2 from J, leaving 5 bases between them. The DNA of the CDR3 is TGTGCCTGGAGTGTACAAGGCAATCAGCCCCAGCATTTT. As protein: CAWSVQGNQPQHF.

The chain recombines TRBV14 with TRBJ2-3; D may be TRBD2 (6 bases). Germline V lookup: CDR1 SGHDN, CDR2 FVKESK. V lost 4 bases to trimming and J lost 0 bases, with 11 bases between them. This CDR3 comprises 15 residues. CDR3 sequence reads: CASSRPGLSTDTQYF. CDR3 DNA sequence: TGTGCCAGCAGCCGGCCGGGACTTAGCACAGATACGCAGTATTTT.

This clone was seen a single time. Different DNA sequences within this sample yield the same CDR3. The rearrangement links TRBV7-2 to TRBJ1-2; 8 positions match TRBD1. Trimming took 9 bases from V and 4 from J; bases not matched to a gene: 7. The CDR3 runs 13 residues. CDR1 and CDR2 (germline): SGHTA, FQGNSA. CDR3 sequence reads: CASSPQGAYGYTF. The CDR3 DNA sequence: TGTGCCAGTAGTCCTCAGGGGGCCTATGGCTACACCTTC.